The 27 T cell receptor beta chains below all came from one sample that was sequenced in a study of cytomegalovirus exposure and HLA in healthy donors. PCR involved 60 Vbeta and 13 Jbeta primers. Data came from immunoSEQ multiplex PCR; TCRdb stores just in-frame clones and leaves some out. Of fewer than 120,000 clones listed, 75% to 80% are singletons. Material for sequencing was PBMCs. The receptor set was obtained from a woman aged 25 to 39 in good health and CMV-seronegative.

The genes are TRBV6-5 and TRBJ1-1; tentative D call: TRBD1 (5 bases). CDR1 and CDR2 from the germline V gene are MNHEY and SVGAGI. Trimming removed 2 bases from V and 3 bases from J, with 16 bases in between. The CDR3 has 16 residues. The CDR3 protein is CASSYITTAGDTEAFF. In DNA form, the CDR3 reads TGTGCCAGCAGTTACATAACAACCGCGGGGGACACTGAAGCTTTCTTT.

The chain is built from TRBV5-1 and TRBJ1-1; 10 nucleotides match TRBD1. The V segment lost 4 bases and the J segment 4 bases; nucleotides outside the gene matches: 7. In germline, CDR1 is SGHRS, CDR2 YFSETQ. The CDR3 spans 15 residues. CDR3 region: CASSPVGTGATEAFF. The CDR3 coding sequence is TGCGCCAGCAGCCCGGTCGGGACAGGGGCCACTGAAGCTTTCTTT.

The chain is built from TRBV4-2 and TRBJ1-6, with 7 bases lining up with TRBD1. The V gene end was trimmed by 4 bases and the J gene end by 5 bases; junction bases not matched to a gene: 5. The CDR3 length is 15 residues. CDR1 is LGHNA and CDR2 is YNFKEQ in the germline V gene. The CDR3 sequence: CASSPGTEDNSPLHF. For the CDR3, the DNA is TGTGCCAGCAGCCCCGGGACAGAGGATAATTCACCCCTCCACTTT.

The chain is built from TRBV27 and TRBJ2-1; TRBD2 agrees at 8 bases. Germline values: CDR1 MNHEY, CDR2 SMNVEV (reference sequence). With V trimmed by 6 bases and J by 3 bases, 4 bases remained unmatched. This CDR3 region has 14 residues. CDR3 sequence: CASSESGSYNEQFF. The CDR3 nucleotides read TGTGCCAGCAGCGAAAGCGGGAGCTACAATGAGCAGTTCTTC.

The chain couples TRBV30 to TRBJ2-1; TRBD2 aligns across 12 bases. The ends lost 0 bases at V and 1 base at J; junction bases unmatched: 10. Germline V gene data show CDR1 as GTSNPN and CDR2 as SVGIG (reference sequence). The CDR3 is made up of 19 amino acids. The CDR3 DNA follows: TGTGCCTGGAGTGTACAGTTGCTAGCGGGAGGGGGGTCCTACAATGAGCAGTTCTTC. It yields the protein CAWSVQLLAGGGSYNEQFF. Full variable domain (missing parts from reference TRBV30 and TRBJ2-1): SQTIHQWPATLVQPVGSPLSLECTVEGTSNPNLYWYRQAAGRGLQLLFYSVGIGQISSEVPQNLSASRPQDRQFILSSKKLLLSDSGFYLCAWSVQLLAGGGSYNEQFFGPGTRLTVL.

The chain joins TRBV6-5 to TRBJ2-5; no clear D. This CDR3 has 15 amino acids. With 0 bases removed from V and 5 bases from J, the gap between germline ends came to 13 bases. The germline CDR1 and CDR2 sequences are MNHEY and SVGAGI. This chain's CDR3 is CASSYSMGRRETQYF. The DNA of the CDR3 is TGTGCCAGCAGTTACTCGATGGGCAGAAGGGAGACCCAGTACTTC.

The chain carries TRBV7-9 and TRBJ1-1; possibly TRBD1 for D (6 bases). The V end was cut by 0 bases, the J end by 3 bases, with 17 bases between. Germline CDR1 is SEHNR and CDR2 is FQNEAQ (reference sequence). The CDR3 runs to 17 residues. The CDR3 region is CASSLASGQILYTEAFF. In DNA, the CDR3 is TGTGCCAGCAGCTTAGCGTCCGGACAGATCCTTTACACTGAAGCTTTCTTT.

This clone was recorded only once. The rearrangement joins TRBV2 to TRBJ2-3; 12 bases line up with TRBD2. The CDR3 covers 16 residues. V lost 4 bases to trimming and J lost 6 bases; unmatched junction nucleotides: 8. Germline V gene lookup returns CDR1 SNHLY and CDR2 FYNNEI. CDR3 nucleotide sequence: TGTGCCAGCAGTGCGACTAGCGGGAGTATAGTGGATACGCAGTATTTT. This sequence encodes CASSATSGSIVDTQYF.

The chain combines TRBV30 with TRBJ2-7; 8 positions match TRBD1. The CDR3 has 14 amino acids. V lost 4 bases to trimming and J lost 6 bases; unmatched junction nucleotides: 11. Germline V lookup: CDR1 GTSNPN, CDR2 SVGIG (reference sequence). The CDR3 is CAWTPDRGLGEQYF. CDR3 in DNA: TGTGCCTGGACCCCCGACAGGGGCTTAGGCGAGCAGTACTTC.

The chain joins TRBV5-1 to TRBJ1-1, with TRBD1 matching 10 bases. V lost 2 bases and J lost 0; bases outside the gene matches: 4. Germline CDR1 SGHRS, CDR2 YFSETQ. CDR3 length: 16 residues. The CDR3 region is CASSFRTGGMNTEAFF. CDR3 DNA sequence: TGCGCCAGCAGCTTTCGGACAGGGGGTATGAACACTGAAGCTTTCTTT.

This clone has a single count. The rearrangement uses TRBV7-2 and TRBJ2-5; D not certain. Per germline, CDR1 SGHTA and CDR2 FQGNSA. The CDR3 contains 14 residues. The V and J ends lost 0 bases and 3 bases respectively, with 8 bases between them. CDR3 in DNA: TGTGCCAGCAGCTTAGCACTTAACGAAGAGACCCAGTACTTC. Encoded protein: CASSLALNEETQYF. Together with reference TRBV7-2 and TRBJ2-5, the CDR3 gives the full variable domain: GAGVSQSPSNKVTEKGKDVELRCDPISGHTALYWYRQSLGQGLEFLIYFQGNSAPDKSGLPSDRFSAERTGGSVSTLTIQRTQQEDSAVYLCASSLALNEETQYFGPGTRLLVL.

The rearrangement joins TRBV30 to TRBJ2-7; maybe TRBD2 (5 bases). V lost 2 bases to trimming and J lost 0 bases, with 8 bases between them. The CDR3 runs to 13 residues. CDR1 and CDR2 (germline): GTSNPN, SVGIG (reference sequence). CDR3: CAWSTGGSYEQYF. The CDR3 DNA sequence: TGTGCCTGGAGTACCGGAGGCTCCTACGAGCAGTACTTC.

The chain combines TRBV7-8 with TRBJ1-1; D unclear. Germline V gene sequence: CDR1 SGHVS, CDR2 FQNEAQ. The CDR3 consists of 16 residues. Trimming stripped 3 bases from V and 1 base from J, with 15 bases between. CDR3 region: CASSLPRRFGNTEAFF. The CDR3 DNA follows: TGTGCCAGCAGCTTGCCTCGGCGGTTCGGGAACACTGAAGCTTTCTTT.

The CDR3 coding sequence is TGTGCCAGCAGCAAGACAGGACCCGGCTACGAGCAGTACTTC. Amino acids: CASSKTGPGYEQYF. The V gene is TRBV5-5, the J gene TRBJ2-7, with D tentatively TRBD1 (6 bases). V lost 4 bases and J 3 bases, leaving 14 bases between the germline ends. The germline CDR1 and CDR2 sequences are SGHKS and YYEKEE (reference sequence). The CDR3 contains 14 residues.

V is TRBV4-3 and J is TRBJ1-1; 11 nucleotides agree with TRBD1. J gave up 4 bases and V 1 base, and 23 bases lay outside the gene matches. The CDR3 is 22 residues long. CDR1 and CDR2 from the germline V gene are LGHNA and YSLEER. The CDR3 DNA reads TGCGCCAGCAGCCAAGGGCATAGGGACAGGGGGAGGCAGGGATGGCGGGGCACTGAAGCTTTCTTT. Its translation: CASSQGHRDRGRQGWRGTEAFF.

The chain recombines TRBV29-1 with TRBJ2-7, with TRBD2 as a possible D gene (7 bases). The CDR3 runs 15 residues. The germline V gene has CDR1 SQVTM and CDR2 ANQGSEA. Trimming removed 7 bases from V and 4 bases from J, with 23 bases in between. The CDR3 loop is CSGTGTTEGEYEQYF. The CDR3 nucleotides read TGCAGCGGAACCGGGACTACCGAGGGGGAGTACGAGCAGTACTTC.

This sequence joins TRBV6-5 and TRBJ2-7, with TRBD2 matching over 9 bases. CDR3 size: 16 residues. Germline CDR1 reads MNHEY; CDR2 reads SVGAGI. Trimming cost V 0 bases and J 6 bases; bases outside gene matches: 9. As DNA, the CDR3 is TGTGCCAGCAGTTACTCGTCTGCGGGAGGGCTTGGCGAGCAGTACTTC. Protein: CASSYSSAGGLGEQYF.

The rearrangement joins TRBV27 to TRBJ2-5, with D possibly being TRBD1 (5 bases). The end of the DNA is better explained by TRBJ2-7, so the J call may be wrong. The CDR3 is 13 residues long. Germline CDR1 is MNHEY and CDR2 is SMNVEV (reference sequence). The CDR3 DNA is TGTGCCAGCAGTTTAACAGGAGCCTACGAGCAGTACTTC. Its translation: CASSLTGAYEQYF.

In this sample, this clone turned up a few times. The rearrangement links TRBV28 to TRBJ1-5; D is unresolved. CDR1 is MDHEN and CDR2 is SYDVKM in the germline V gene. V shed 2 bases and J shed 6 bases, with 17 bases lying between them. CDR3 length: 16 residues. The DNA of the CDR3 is TGTGCCAGCAGTTTACCCCCTGGCAGGTACGGTCAGCCCCAGCATTTT. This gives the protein CASSLPPGRYGQPQHF.

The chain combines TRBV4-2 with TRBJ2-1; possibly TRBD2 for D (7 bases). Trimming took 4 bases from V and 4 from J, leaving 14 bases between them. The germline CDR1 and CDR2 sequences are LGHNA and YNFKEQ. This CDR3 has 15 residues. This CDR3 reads CASSRAGDNYNEQFF. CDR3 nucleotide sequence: TGTGCCAGCAGCCGGGCGGGGGACAATTACAATGAGCAGTTCTTC.

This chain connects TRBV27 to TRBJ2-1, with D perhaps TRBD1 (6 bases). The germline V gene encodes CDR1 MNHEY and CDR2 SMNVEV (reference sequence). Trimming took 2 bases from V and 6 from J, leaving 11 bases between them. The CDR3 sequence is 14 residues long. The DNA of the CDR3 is TGTGCCAGCAGTTTACTAACAGGGTTCAATGAGCAGTTCTTC. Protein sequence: CASSLLTGFNEQFF.

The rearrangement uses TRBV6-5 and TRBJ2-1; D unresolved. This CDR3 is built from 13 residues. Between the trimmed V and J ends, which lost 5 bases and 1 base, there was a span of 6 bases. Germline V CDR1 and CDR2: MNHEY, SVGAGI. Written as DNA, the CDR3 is TGTGCCAGCAGTCGCGGTTCCTACAATGAGCAGTTCTTC. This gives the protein CASSRGSYNEQFF.

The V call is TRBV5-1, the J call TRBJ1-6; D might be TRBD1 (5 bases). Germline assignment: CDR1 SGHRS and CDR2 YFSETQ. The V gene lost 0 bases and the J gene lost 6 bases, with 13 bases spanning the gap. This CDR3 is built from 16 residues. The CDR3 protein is CASSLDGQGSNSPLHF. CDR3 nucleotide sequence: TGCGCCAGCAGCTTGGATGGCCAGGGAAGTAATTCACCCCTCCACTTT.

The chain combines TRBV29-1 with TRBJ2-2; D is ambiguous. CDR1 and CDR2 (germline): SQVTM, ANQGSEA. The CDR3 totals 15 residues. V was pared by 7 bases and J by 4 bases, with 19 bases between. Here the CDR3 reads CSATRGSRSTGELFF. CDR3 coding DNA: TGCAGCGCAACGAGAGGTTCCCGGAGCACCGGGGAGCTGTTTTTT.

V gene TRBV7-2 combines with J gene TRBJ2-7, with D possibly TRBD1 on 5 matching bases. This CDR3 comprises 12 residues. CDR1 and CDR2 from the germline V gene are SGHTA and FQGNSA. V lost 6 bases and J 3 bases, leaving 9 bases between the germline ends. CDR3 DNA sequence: TGTGCCAGCAGTTCAGGGATCTACGAGCAGTACTTC. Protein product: CASSSGIYEQYF.

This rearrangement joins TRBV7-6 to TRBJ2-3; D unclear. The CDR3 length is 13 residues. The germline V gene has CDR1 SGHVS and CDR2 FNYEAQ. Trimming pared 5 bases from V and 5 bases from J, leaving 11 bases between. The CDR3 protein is CASSRNSRDTQYF. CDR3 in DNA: TGTGCCAGCAGCCGAAACTCGAGAGATACGCAGTATTTT.

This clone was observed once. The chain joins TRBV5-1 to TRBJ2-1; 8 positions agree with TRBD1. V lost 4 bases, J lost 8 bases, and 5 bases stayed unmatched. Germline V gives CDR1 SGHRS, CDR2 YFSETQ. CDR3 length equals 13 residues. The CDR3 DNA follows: TGCGCCAGCAGCCAGACAGGGGTTGATGAGCAGTTCTTC. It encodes CASSQTGVDEQFF. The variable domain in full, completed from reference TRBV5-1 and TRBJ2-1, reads KAGVTQTPRYLIKTRGQQVTLSCSPISGHRSVSWYQQTPGQGLQFLFEYFSETQRNKGNFPGRFSGRQFSNSRSEMNVSTLELGDSALYLCASSQTGVDEQFFGPGTRLTVL.